This entry concerns a single TCR beta chain. Donors each contributed one blood sample measuring about 2.5 ml. With no T cell sorting beforehand, total RNA was isolated from whole blood. The sample is drawn from a study of monozygotic twins with inflammatory bowel disease. Per individual sample, eight separate reactions were used to make cDNA. TCRdb reprocessed the 5' RACE reads, with one entry per CDR3 protein and no DNA. The table lists 350,000 to 500,000 distinct CDR3 sequences, with more than 2% in the top ten. The sequence came from a human donor with ulcerative colitis or Crohn's disease, or a healthy co-twin of an affected twin (not recorded which). The sequenced sample consisted of blood.

CDR3 region: CASSPGLSGELFF. This rearrangement joins TRBV7-7 to TRBJ2-2; TCRdb designates TRBD1, a call that cannot be tested without DNA. There are 13 residues in the CDR3. CDR1 is SSHAT, CDR2 FNYEAQ, per germline (reference sequence). The whole variable domain, filled in from reference TRBV7-7 and TRBJ2-2, reads GAGVSQSPRYKVTKRGQDVTLRCDPISSHATLYWYQQALGQGPEFLTYFNYEAQPDKSGLPSDRFSAERPEGSISTLTIQRTEQRDSAMYRCASSPGLSGELFFGEGSRLTVL.